Listed below are T cell receptor beta chains from one sample, sequenced in a study of T cells after yellow fever vaccination. TCRdb passed the 5' RACE reads through MiXCR, listing each CDR3 protein once. The sample shows around 500,000 distinct CDR3 sequences, roughly a fifth of them seen only once. Sequences were derived from PBMCs, sampled roughly 23 days after the first yellow fever vaccination. Source of these receptors: a man between 18 and 29 years old who received the YFV17D yellow fever vaccine. CDR3s include the opening cysteine and the closing phenylalanine or tryptophan. Each record gives: J gene, D gene, V gene, clone size, CDR3 DNA, CDR3 protein. The D gene is left open where the match is weak. The size of a clone is reported for some rows only, either as once, few or many, or as a class for expanded clones.

j_gene: TRBJ2-7; d_gene: TRBD2; v_gene: TRBV20-1; abundance: few; CDR3nt: TGCAGTGCTCCGACCGGGACTAGAATTTCCGAGCAGTACTTC; CDR3aa: CSAPTGTRISEQYF
j_gene: TRBJ2-1; d_gene: NA; v_gene: TRBV27; abundance: few; CDR3nt: TGTGCCAGCAGTTTATGGGGGGCGAAATCCCATGAGCAGTTCTTC; CDR3aa: CASSLWGAKSHEQFF
j_gene: TRBJ2-3; d_gene: TRBD2; v_gene: TRBV7-2; abundance: NA; CDR3nt: TGTGCCAGCAGCACAACTAGCGGGGGGACCACAGATACGCAGTATTTT; CDR3aa: CASSTTSGGTTDTQYF
j_gene: TRBJ2-3; d_gene: NA; v_gene: TRBV4-3; abundance: few; CDR3nt: TGCGCCAGCAGCCACGACTCGATCACAGATACGCAGTATTTT; CDR3aa: CASSHDSITDTQYF
j_gene: TRBJ2-4; d_gene: TRBD2; v_gene: TRBV5-1; abundance: NA; CDR3nt: TGCGCCAGCAGTCCCTTAGCGGGGGGGTCGGGAAACATTCAGTACTTC; CDR3aa: CASSPLAGGSGNIQYF
j_gene: TRBJ2-5; d_gene: NA; v_gene: TRBV7-2; abundance: few; CDR3nt: TGTGCCAGCAGCTTACCAGGAACCCAAGAGACCCAGTACTTC; CDR3aa: CASSLPGTQETQYF
j_gene: TRBJ1-2; d_gene: NA; v_gene: TRBV28; abundance: NA; CDR3nt: TGTGCCAGCAGTCCACGCGCGGTCTATGGCTACACCTTC; CDR3aa: CASSPRAVYGYTF
j_gene: TRBJ1-1; d_gene: NA; v_gene: TRBV19; abundance: NA; CDR3nt: TGTGCCAGTAGTATGAGGACAGCGCTGAGGAACACTGAAGCTTTCTTT; CDR3aa: CASSMRTALRNTEAFF
j_gene: TRBJ2-5; d_gene: TRBD2; v_gene: TRBV4-1; abundance: few; CDR3nt: TGCGCCAGCAGCCAAGGGACTAGCGGGGGCTTTGGGTACCAAGAGACCCAGTACTTC; CDR3aa: CASSQGTSGGFGYQETQYF
j_gene: TRBJ1-3; d_gene: NA; v_gene: TRBV7-2; abundance: few; CDR3nt: TGTGCCAGCAGCTTGTTGGTCAGTGGAAACACCATATATTTT; CDR3aa: CASSLLVSGNTIYF
j_gene: TRBJ2-3; d_gene: TRBD2; v_gene: TRBV12-3/TRBV12-4; abundance: few; CDR3nt: TGTGCCAGCAGTCCCCCGGGGGGAGCGTCCGATACGCAGTATTTT; CDR3aa: CASSPPGGASDTQYF
j_gene: TRBJ2-3; d_gene: NA; v_gene: TRBV18; abundance: NA; CDR3nt: TGTGCCAGCTCACCATTCAAGACAGATACGCAGTATTTT; CDR3aa: CASSPFKTDTQYF
j_gene: TRBJ2-1; d_gene: NA; v_gene: TRBV4-1; abundance: NA; CDR3nt: TGCGCCAGCAGCCCATCCTTCTCGACAGAGAGCTCCTACAATGAGCAGTTCTTC; CDR3aa: CASSPSFSTESSYNEQFF
j_gene: TRBJ1-2; d_gene: NA; v_gene: TRBV5-1; abundance: few; CDR3nt: TGCGCCAGCAGCTTGGGACAGCTCTCTCGTAACTATGGCTACACCTTC; CDR3aa: CASSLGQLSRNYGYTF
j_gene: TRBJ2-1; d_gene: NA; v_gene: TRBV10-3; abundance: NA; CDR3nt: TGTGCCATCAGTGAGTCTCGGGATGAGCAGTTCTTC; CDR3aa: CAISESRDEQFF
j_gene: TRBJ2-5; d_gene: NA; v_gene: TRBV5-6; abundance: NA; CDR3nt: TGTGCCAGCAGCTCCCGTTCCTCCGAAGAGACCCAGTACTTC; CDR3aa: CASSSRSSEETQYF
j_gene: TRBJ2-5; d_gene: TRBD2; v_gene: TRBV7-2; abundance: NA; CDR3nt: TGTGCCAGCAGCTTAGCTAGCGGGGGGGCCATGGAGACCCAGTACTTC; CDR3aa: CASSLASGGAMETQYF
j_gene: TRBJ2-5; d_gene: NA; v_gene: TRBV7-2; abundance: NA; CDR3nt: TGTGCCAGCGGGAGGGGGGATAGGGGAGAGACCCAGTACTTC; CDR3aa: CASGRGDRGETQYF
j_gene: TRBJ1-2; d_gene: NA; v_gene: TRBV10-3; abundance: NA; CDR3nt: TGTGCCATCACATCGGGGTCTGGCTACACCTTC; CDR3aa: CAITSGSGYTF
j_gene: TRBJ2-5; d_gene: NA; v_gene: TRBV20-1; abundance: few; CDR3nt: TGCAGTGCTAGCGCCACTGCGCCCCTAGAGACCCAGTACTTC; CDR3aa: CSASATAPLETQYF
j_gene: TRBJ1-1; d_gene: NA; v_gene: TRBV7-6; abundance: NA; CDR3nt: TGTGCCAGCAGCCCGCCGCGTAGGGACACTGAAGCTTTCTTT; CDR3aa: CASSPPRRDTEAFF
j_gene: TRBJ1-5; d_gene: NA; v_gene: TRBV12-3/TRBV12-4; abundance: few; CDR3nt: TGTGCCAGCAGCGCTCCCCGGGGGCGCCGGAATCAGCCCCAGCATTTT; CDR3aa: CASSAPRGRRNQPQHF
j_gene: TRBJ2-5; d_gene: NA; v_gene: TRBV15; abundance: NA; CDR3nt: TGTGCCACCAGCACGATGGTTTTTGCACAAGAGACCCAGTACTTC; CDR3aa: CATSTMVFAQETQYF
j_gene: TRBJ1-2; d_gene: NA; v_gene: TRBV29-1; abundance: few; CDR3nt: TGCAGCGTTGACGAAGAGGGACATGGCTACACCTTC; CDR3aa: CSVDEEGHGYTF
j_gene: TRBJ2-3; d_gene: TRBD2; v_gene: TRBV29-1; abundance: NA; CDR3nt: TGCAGCGTTGAAGGCGGGGGGGCCAGGGCAGATACGCAGTATTTT; CDR3aa: CSVEGGGARADTQYF
j_gene: TRBJ1-5; d_gene: TRBD1; v_gene: TRBV19; abundance: NA; CDR3nt: TGTGCCAGTAGTTCTTCGACAGGGACTTATAGCAATCAGCCCCAGCATTTT; CDR3aa: CASSSSTGTYSNQPQHF
j_gene: TRBJ2-7; d_gene: NA; v_gene: TRBV12-3/TRBV12-4; abundance: few; CDR3nt: TGTGCCAGCAGTTCGATCAGTGACTCCTACGAGCAGTACTTC; CDR3aa: CASSSISDSYEQYF
j_gene: TRBJ2-1; d_gene: NA; v_gene: TRBV6-2/TRBV6-3; abundance: few; CDR3nt: TGTGCCAGCAGCTACCCGTACAATGAGCAGTTCTTC; CDR3aa: CASSYPYNEQFF
j_gene: TRBJ2-5; d_gene: NA; v_gene: TRBV5-1; abundance: few; CDR3nt: TGCGCCAGCAGCCCCGGGACCAAGCTAAAGGAGACCCAGTACTTC; CDR3aa: CASSPGTKLKETQYF
j_gene: TRBJ2-5; d_gene: NA; v_gene: TRBV19; abundance: NA; CDR3nt: TGTGCCAGTAGCGGGACCCTTCAAGAGACCCAGTACTTC; CDR3aa: CASSGTLQETQYF
j_gene: TRBJ2-3; d_gene: NA; v_gene: TRBV9; abundance: few; CDR3nt: TGTGCCAGCAGCGTATTTAGCGAAACAGATACGCAGTATTTT; CDR3aa: CASSVFSETDTQYF
j_gene: TRBJ1-6; d_gene: NA; v_gene: TRBV12-3/TRBV12-4; abundance: few; CDR3nt: TGTGCCAGCTTTTCCACCGGGACATGGAATAATTCACCCCTCCACTTT; CDR3aa: CASFSTGTWNNSPLHF
j_gene: TRBJ2-2; d_gene: NA; v_gene: TRBV12-3/TRBV12-4; abundance: NA; CDR3nt: TGTGCCAGCAGTTTATTGCTCTACACCGGGGAGCTGTTTTTT; CDR3aa: CASSLLLYTGELFF
j_gene: TRBJ2-7; d_gene: NA; v_gene: TRBV4-3; abundance: few; CDR3nt: TGCGCCAGCAGCCAAGATTCCGAATCCTACGAGCAGTACTTC; CDR3aa: CASSQDSESYEQYF
j_gene: TRBJ2-3; d_gene: TRBD2; v_gene: TRBV7-2; abundance: NA; CDR3nt: TGTGCCAGCAGCTCCTCCGGGACTAGCGGGGTAGATACGCAGTATTTT; CDR3aa: CASSSSGTSGVDTQYF
j_gene: TRBJ1-1; d_gene: TRBD1; v_gene: TRBV25-1; abundance: NA; CDR3nt: TGTGCCAGCAGTTCCCCGGGACAGGGGGACACTGAAGCTTTCTTT; CDR3aa: CASSSPGQGDTEAFF
j_gene: TRBJ1-2; d_gene: NA; v_gene: TRBV4-3; abundance: few; CDR3nt: TGCGCCAGCAGCTCCGGGTCGGTGGGAGGGGGCTATGGCTACACCTTC; CDR3aa: CASSSGSVGGGYGYTF
j_gene: TRBJ2-1; d_gene: TRBD1; v_gene: TRBV7-9; abundance: many; CDR3nt: TGTGCCAGCAGCCGGACGGGACAGTCCGGGATCTATGAGCAGTTCTTC; CDR3aa: CASSRTGQSGIYEQFF
j_gene: TRBJ2-1; d_gene: NA; v_gene: TRBV20-1; abundance: NA; CDR3nt: TGCAGTGCTAGAGGGACGGATGTCAATGAGCAGTTCTTC; CDR3aa: CSARGTDVNEQFF
j_gene: TRBJ2-3; d_gene: NA; v_gene: TRBV5-6; abundance: NA; CDR3nt: TGTGCCAGCGGGACCCCGGGTGGGGATACGCAGTATTTT; CDR3aa: CASGTPGGDTQYF
j_gene: TRBJ2-3; d_gene: NA; v_gene: TRBV25-1; abundance: NA; CDR3nt: TGTGCCAGCAGTGTCCCCTGGTATGGGGGCGGGGGTTTCGTTGGGGATACGCAGTATTTT; CDR3aa: CASSVPWYGGGGFVGDTQYF
j_gene: TRBJ2-3; d_gene: NA; v_gene: TRBV3-1; abundance: NA; CDR3nt: TGTGCCAGCTGCCAAGACACCAGTAGAACAGATACGCAGTATTTT; CDR3aa: CASCQDTSRTDTQYF
j_gene: TRBJ2-5; d_gene: NA; v_gene: TRBV18; abundance: few; CDR3nt: TGTGCCAGCTCACCCCTCCGAGGGGTGCAAGAGACCCAGTACTTC; CDR3aa: CASSPLRGVQETQYF
j_gene: TRBJ2-1; d_gene: NA; v_gene: TRBV20-1; abundance: many; CDR3nt: TGCGGGGCTCCGGCGGGCTTAGGGTTCTTC; CDR3aa: CGAPAGLGFF
j_gene: TRBJ1-1; d_gene: TRBD1; v_gene: TRBV5-6; abundance: NA; CDR3nt: TGTGCCAGCAGCTTGGTGGACAGGGAGAGGACTGAAGCTTTCTTT; CDR3aa: CASSLVDRERTEAFF
j_gene: TRBJ1-1; d_gene: NA; v_gene: TRBV5-1; abundance: few; CDR3nt: TGCGCCAGCACTCTGGACGGGGGTAGGACTGAAGCTTTCTTT; CDR3aa: CASTLDGGRTEAFF
j_gene: TRBJ1-1; d_gene: TRBD1; v_gene: TRBV12-3/TRBV12-4; abundance: NA; CDR3nt: TGTGCCAGCAGTCCGCGACAGGGAATCAACACTGAAGCTTTCTTT; CDR3aa: CASSPRQGINTEAFF
j_gene: TRBJ2-7; d_gene: NA; v_gene: TRBV3-1; abundance: once; CDR3nt: TGTGCCAGCAGCCAAGATTTGTGGGGGACCTCCTACGAGCAGTACTTC; CDR3aa: CASSQDLWGTSYEQYF
j_gene: TRBJ2-2; d_gene: NA; v_gene: TRBV10-3; abundance: NA; CDR3nt: TGTGCCATCAGCCTCGGGATCCTCTGCGGGGAGCTGTTTTTT; CDR3aa: CAISLGILCGELFF
j_gene: TRBJ2-1; d_gene: TRBD2; v_gene: TRBV4-1; abundance: NA; CDR3nt: TGCGCCAGCAGCCGGGAACTAGCGGGGGGATACAATGAGCAGTTCTTC; CDR3aa: CASSRELAGGYNEQFF
j_gene: TRBJ2-2; d_gene: TRBD2; v_gene: TRBV7-2; abundance: few; CDR3nt: TGTGCCAGCAGCTTATCGGGGGGGGGAAACAGGAACACCGGGGAGCTGTTTTTT; CDR3aa: CASSLSGGGNRNTGELFF
j_gene: TRBJ2-7; d_gene: NA; v_gene: TRBV5-1; abundance: many; CDR3nt: TGCGCCAGCAGCTTAGGGGCTCTCTTTTCCGAGCAGTACTTC; CDR3aa: CASSLGALFSEQYF
j_gene: TRBJ2-2; d_gene: NA; v_gene: TRBV5-1; abundance: few; CDR3nt: TGCGCCAGCAGTCCTGGGGGGACGGGCCACACCGGGGAGCTGTTTTTT; CDR3aa: CASSPGGTGHTGELFF
j_gene: TRBJ2-7; d_gene: NA; v_gene: TRBV4-1; abundance: few; CDR3nt: TGCGCCAGCAGCCAAGATTCTACAGGGTTTTCCTACGAGCAGTACTTC; CDR3aa: CASSQDSTGFSYEQYF
j_gene: TRBJ1-5; d_gene: NA; v_gene: TRBV27; abundance: many; CDR3nt: TGTGCCAGCAGTTCAATAAACGGGGTCGGGCAGCCCCAGCATTTT; CDR3aa: CASSSINGVGQPQHF
j_gene: TRBJ2-7; d_gene: NA; v_gene: TRBV12-3/TRBV12-4; abundance: few; CDR3nt: TGTGCCAGCAGTCGCTCGACGGTCTCCTACGAGCAGTACTTC; CDR3aa: CASSRSTVSYEQYF
j_gene: TRBJ2-5; d_gene: NA; v_gene: TRBV20-1; abundance: few; CDR3nt: TGCAGTGCTAGAAACCCAGGTCGCGAGACCCAGTACTTC; CDR3aa: CSARNPGRETQYF
j_gene: TRBJ2-7; d_gene: NA; v_gene: TRBV7-6; abundance: NA; CDR3nt: TGTGCCAGCAGCTTAGGGGGCGCAGAGTACTACGAGCAGTACTTC; CDR3aa: CASSLGGAEYYEQYF
j_gene: TRBJ1-2; d_gene: TRBD1; v_gene: TRBV18; abundance: few; CDR3nt: TGTGCCAGCTCACCTAATGGACAGGGTGGAGGCTACACCTTC; CDR3aa: CASSPNGQGGGYTF
j_gene: TRBJ2-3; d_gene: NA; v_gene: TRBV3-1; abundance: few; CDR3nt: TGTGCCAGCAGCCAAAATCTCCAGGCGTCGGGCACAGATACGCAGTATTTT; CDR3aa: CASSQNLQASGTDTQYF